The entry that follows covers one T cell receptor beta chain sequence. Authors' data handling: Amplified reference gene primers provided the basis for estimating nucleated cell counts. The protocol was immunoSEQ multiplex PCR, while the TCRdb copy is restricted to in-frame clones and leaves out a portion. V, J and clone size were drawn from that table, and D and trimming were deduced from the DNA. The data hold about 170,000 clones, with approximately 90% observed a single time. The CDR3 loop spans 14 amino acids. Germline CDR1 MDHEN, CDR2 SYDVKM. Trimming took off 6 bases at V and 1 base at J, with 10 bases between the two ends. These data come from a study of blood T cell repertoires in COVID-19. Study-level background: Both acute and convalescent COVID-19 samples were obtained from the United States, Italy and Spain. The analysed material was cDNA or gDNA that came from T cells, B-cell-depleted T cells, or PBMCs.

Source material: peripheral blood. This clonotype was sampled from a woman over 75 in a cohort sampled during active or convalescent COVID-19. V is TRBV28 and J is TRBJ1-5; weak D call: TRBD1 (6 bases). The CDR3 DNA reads TGTGCCAGCAGGGGTAGGGGGAGCAATCAGCCCCAGCATTTT. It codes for CASRGRGSNQPQHF.